The 9 T cell receptor beta chains listed next were all sequenced from one sample in a study of blood T cell repertoires in COVID-19. TCRdb's copy holds only in-frame clones and misses some; the assay was immunoSEQ multiplex PCR. This repertoire shows more than 80,000 clones, approximately 70% found once; its top ten account for around 25%. The sequencing input was peripheral blood. These TCRs come from a woman between 55 and 75 years old in a cohort sampled during active or convalescent COVID-19.

The chain employs TRBV4-3 and TRBJ1-4, with 8 bases that match TRBD1. The V gene's germline CDR1 is LGHNA and CDR2 YSLEER. The CDR3 totals 15 residues. V shed 2 bases, J shed 7 bases, and the junction held 6 bases outside the gene matches. The DNA of the CDR3 is TGCGCCAGCAGCCAACCAGACAGGGGCGTTGAAAAACTGTTTTTT. This encodes CASSQPDRGVEKLFF.

The chain couples TRBV2 to TRBJ2-1; D possibly corresponds to TRBD2 (6 bases). This CDR3 region has 15 residues. CDR1 SNHLY and CDR2 FYNNEI come from the germline V gene. V lost 4 bases and J lost 9, with 19 bases in between. The DNA for the CDR3 is TGTGCCAGCAGTGCCCGGGACTCCCGAATGAGTGAGCAGTTCTTC. Residues: CASSARDSRMSEQFF. The variable domain in full, completed from reference TRBV2 and TRBJ2-1, reads EPEVTQTPSHQVTQMGQEVILRCVPISNHLYFYWYRQILGQKVEFLVSFYNNEISEKSEIFDDQFSVERPDGSNFTLKIRSTKLEDSAMYFCASSARDSRMSEQFFGPGTRLTVL.

On this clone: One end of the junction is discordant with germline, which a read error may explain. The J gene is TRBJ2-7, the V gene TRBV7-7; D possibly matches TRBD1 or TRBD2 (5 bases each). The CDR3 runs to 16 residues. Germline assignment: CDR1 SSHAT and CDR2 FNYEAQ (reference sequence). The CDR3 is CASSLARTRPRYEQYF. As DNA, the CDR3 is TGTGCTAGCAGCTTAGCGAGGACAAGGCCTCGCTACGAGCAGTACTTC.

This chain joins TRBV19 and TRBJ2-2; D not certain. The germline V and J ends were trimmed by 6 bases and 5 bases, with 10 bases remaining between them. The CDR3 is 13 amino acids. Germline CDR1 reads LNHDA; CDR2 reads SQIVND (reference sequence). DNA for the CDR3: TGTGCCAGTAGGACCGGGTGGACCGGGGAGCTGTTTTTT. Its translation is CASRTGWTGELFF.

The CDR3 sequence is CASSLGQGAYGNTIYF. The DNA of the CDR3 is TGCGCCAGCAGCCTTGGACAGGGGGCTTATGGAAACACCATATATTTT. This chain connects TRBV4-1 to TRBJ1-3; 11 bases match TRBD1. Trimming at V came to 4 bases and at J to 3 bases, leaving 5 bases not matched to a gene. The CDR3 has 16 residues. CDR1 and CDR2 from the germline V gene are MGHRA and YSYEKL.

This clone was seen only a few times. The chain uses TRBV19 and TRBJ1-2, with TRBD1 as a possible D gene (6 bases). V lost 5 bases and J 4 bases, leaving 14 bases between the germline ends. There are 14 residues in the CDR3. Germline CDR1 LNHDA, CDR2 SQIVND (reference sequence). CDR3 DNA sequence: TGTGCCAGTAGTCCGGGACAAACAGTCTATGGCTACACCTTC. It translates to CASSPGQTVYGYTF. Combining the CDR3 with reference TRBV19 and TRBJ1-2 gives the whole variable domain DGGITQSPKYLFRKEGQNVTLSCEQNLNHDAMYWYRQDPGQGLRLIYYSQIVNDFQKGDIAEGYSVSREKKESFPLTVTSAQKNPTAFYLCASSPGQTVYGYTFGSGTRLTVV.

A remark on this clone: This sample also contains other DNA sequences that code for the same CDR3. CDR3 sequence: CASSQGTAYGYTF. CDR3 coding DNA: TGTGCCAGCAGCCAGGGGACAGCTTATGGCTACACCTTC. This sequence joins TRBV4-2 and TRBJ1-2, with 7 bases that match TRBD1. V shed 3 bases and J 5 bases; nucleotides not matched to a gene: 3. This CDR3 is built from 13 residues. Germline assignment: CDR1 LGHNA and CDR2 YNFKEQ.

V usage is TRBV12-3 or TRBV12-4 and J usage is TRBJ1-5; D is unclear. Trimming pared 7 bases from V and 2 bases from J, leaving 6 bases between. The length of the CDR3 is 12 residues. The CDR3 sequence: CASTSGNQPQHF. In DNA form, the CDR3 reads TGTGCCAGCACTTCGGGCAATCAGCCCCAGCATTTT.

The chain combines TRBV7-9 with TRBJ2-6; weak D call: TRBD1 (5 bases). Trimming removed 2 bases at V and 0 bases at J, with 14 bases between. Germline CDR1 reads SEHNR; CDR2 reads FQNEAQ (reference sequence). The CDR3 totals 18 residues. The CDR3 is CASSLRQGPHSGANVLTF. Here the CDR3 DNA reads TGTGCCAGCAGCTTACGGCAGGGTCCCCACTCTGGGGCCAACGTCCTGACTTTC.